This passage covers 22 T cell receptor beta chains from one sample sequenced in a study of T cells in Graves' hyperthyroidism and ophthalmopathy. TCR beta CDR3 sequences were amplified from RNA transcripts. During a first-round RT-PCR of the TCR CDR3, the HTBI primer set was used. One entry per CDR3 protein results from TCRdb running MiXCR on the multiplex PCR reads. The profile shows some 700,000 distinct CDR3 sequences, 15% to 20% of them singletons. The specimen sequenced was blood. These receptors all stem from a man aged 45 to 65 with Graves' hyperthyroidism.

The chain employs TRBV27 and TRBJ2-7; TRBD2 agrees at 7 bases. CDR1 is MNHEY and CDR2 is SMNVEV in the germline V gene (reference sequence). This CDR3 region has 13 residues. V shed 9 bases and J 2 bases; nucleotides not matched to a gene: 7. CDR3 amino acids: CASYGGGTYEQYF. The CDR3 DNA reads TGTGCCAGTTATGGCGGGGGTACCTACGAGCAGTACTTC.

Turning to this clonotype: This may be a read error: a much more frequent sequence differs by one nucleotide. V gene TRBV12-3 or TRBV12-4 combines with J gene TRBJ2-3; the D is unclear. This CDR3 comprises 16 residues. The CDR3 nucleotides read TGTGCCACCAGTTCCCCTCCCCCCGGAGTTAAAGATACGCAGTATTTT. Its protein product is CATSSPPPGVKDTQYF.

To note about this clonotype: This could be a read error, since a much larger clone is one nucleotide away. CDR3: CASSSPVRASQYF. The CDR3 nucleotides are TGTGCCAGCAGCTCCCCGGTCAGAGCGTCGCAGTATTTT. The rearrangement joins TRBV11-2 to TRBJ2-3, with unresolved D. Germline V CDR1 and CDR2: SGHAT, FQNNGV. Trimming removed 4 bases at V and 10 bases at J, with 15 bases between. The CDR3 runs to 13 residues.

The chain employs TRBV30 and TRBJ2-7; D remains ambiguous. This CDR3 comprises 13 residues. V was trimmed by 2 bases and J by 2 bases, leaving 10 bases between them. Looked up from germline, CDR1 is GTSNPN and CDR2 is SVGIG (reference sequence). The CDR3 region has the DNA TGTGCCTGGAGTTGGGCCAGACCCTACGAGCAGTACTTC. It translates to CAWSWARPYEQYF.

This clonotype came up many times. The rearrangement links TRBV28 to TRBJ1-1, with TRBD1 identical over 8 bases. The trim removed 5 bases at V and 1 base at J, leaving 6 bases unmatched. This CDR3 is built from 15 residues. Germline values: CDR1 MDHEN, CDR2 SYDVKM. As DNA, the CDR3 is TGTGCCAGCAGTACGACCGGGACAGGGAACACTGAAGCTTTCTTT. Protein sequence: CASSTTGTGNTEAFF.

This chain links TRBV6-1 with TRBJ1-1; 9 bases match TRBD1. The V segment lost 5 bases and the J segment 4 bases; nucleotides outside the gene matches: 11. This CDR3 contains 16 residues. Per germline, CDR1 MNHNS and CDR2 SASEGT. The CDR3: CASSSALRDRATEAFF. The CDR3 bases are TGTGCCAGCAGTTCCGCTCTAAGGGACAGGGCCACTGAAGCTTTCTTT.

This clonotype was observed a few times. The CDR3 nucleotides read TGTGCCAGCAGTGAACTCCGGGACAGGGGCTACGAGCAGTACTTC. The encoded protein is CASSELRDRGYEQYF. V and J are TRBV6-1 and TRBJ2-7; TRBD1 matches 10 bases. CDR3 size: 15 residues. Germline lookup yields CDR1 MNHNS and CDR2 SASEGT. Unmatched junction bases numbered 4, after V lost 2 bases and J lost 3 bases.

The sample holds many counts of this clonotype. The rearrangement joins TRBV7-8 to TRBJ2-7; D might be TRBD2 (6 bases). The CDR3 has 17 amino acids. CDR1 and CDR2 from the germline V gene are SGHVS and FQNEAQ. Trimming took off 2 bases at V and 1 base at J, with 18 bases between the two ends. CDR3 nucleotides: TGTGCCAGCAGCTTAAATAGCGGAGCTACTAGATCCTACGAGCAGTACTTC. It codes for CASSLNSGATRSYEQYF.

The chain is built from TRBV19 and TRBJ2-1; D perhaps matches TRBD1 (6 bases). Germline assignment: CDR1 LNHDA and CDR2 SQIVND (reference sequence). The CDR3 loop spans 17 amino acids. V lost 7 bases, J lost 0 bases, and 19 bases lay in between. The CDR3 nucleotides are TGTGCCAGTAAGGGGACATCTATGTCCAGCTCCTACAATGAGCAGTTCTTC. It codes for CASKGTSMSSSYNEQFF. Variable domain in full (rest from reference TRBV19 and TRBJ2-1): DGGITQSPKYLFRKEGQNVTLSCEQNLNHDAMYWYRQDPGQGLRLIYYSQIVNDFQKGDIAEGYSVSREKKESFPLTVTSAQKNPTAFYLCASKGTSMSSSYNEQFFGPGTRLTVL.

The CDR3 loop reads CASTSWDLSGANVLTF. The CDR3 DNA follows: TGTGCCAGCACCAGCTGGGACCTCTCTGGGGCCAACGTCCTGACTTTC. The gene calls are TRBV6-1 and TRBJ2-6, with D perhaps given as TRBD1 or TRBD2 (5 bases each). The V gene's germline CDR1 is MNHNS and CDR2 SASEGT. CDR3 length: 16 amino acids. V lost 7 bases to trimming and J lost 0 bases, with 13 bases between them.

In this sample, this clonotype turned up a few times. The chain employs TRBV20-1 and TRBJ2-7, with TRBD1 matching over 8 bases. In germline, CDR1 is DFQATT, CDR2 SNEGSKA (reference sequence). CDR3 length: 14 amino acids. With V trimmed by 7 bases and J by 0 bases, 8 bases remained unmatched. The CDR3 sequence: CSVNDRGFSYEQYF. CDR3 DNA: TGCAGTGTCAACGACAGGGGATTCTCCTACGAGCAGTACTTC.

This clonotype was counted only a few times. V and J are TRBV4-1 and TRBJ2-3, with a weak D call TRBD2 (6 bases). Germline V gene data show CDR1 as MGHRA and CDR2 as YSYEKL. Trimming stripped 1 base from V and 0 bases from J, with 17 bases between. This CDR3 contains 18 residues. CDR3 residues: CASSQVAGNTQSTDTQYF. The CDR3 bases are TGCGCCAGCAGCCAAGTTGCGGGGAACACCCAGAGCACAGATACGCAGTATTTT.

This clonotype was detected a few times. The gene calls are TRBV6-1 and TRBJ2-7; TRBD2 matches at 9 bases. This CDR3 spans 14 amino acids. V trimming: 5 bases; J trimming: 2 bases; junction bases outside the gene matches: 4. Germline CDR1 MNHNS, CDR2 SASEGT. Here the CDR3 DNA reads TGTGCCAGCAGTCTAGCGGGGCTTCCCTACGAGCAGTACTTC. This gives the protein CASSLAGLPYEQYF.

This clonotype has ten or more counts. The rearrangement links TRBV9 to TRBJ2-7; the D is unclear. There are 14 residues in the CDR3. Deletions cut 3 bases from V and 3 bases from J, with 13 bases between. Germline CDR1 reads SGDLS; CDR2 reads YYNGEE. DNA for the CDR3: TGTGCCAGCAGCGGGCCGGGTCATAACTACGAGCAGTACTTC. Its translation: CASSGPGHNYEQYF.

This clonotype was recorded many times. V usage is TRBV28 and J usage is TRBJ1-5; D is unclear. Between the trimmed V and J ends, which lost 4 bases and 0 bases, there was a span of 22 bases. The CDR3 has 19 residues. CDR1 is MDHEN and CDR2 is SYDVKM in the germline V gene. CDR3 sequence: CASSSPPGGNWDSNQPQHF. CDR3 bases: TGTGCCAGCAGTTCACCCCCGGGAGGGAATTGGGATAGCAATCAGCCCCAGCATTTT.

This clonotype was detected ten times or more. CDR3 DNA sequence: TGCAGTGCTAGTCCTAGCGGGGCTCAAAGCTCCTACGAGCAGTACTTC. Translating it yields CSASPSGAQSSYEQYF. The V and J genes are TRBV20-1 and TRBJ2-7, with TRBD2 matching over 9 bases. Germline V gene lookup returns CDR1 DFQATT and CDR2 SNEGSKA (reference sequence). V was pared by 3 bases and J by 0 bases, with 9 bases of the junction left unmatched. This CDR3 has 16 amino acids.

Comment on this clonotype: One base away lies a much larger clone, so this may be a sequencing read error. CDR3 protein: CASRESTYGGETFF. Here the CDR3 DNA reads TGTGCCAGCAGGGAATCAACCTACGGGGGGGAAACTTTCTTT. This chain connects TRBV6-1 to TRBJ1-1, with D perhaps matching TRBD1 (5 bases). Germline CDR1 is MNHNS and CDR2 is SASEGT. This CDR3 is 14 amino acids long. The V and J ends lost 6 bases and 12 bases respectively, with 23 bases between them.

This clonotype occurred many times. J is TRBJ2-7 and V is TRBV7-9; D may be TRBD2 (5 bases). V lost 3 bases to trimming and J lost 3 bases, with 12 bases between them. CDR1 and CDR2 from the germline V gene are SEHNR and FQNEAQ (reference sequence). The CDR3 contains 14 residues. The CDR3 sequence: CASSFRGKGYEQYF. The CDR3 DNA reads TGTGCCAGCAGCTTCCGAGGGAAGGGCTACGAGCAGTACTTC.

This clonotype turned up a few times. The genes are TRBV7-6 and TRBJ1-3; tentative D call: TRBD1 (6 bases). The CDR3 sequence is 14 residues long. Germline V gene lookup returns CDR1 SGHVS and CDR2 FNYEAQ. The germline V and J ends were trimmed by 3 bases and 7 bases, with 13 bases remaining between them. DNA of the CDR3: TGTGCCAGCAGCTTTGGACAGTCTCTCAACACCATATATTTT. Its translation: CASSFGQSLNTIYF.

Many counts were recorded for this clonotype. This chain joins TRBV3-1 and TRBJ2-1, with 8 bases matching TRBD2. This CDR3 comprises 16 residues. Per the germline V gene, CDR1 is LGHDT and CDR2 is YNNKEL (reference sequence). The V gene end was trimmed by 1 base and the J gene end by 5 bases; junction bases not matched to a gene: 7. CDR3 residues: CASSQVAAGGDNEQFF. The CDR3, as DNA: TGTGCCAGCAGCCAAGTTGCCGCGGGGGGAGACAATGAGCAGTTCTTC.

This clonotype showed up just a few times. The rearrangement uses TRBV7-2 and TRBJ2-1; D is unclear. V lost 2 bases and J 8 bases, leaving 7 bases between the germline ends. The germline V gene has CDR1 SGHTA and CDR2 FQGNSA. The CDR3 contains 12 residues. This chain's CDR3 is CASSLFEYEQFF. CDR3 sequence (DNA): TGTGCCAGCAGCTTATTTGAGTATGAGCAGTTCTTC.

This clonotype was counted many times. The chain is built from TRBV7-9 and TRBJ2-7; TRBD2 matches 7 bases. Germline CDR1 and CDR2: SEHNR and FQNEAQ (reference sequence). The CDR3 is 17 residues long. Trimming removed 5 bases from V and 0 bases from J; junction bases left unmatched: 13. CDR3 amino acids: CASSGGSGTLYSYEQYF. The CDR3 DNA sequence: TGTGCCAGCAGCGGAGGGAGCGGGACCCTCTACTCCTACGAGCAGTACTTC.